The 27 T cell receptor beta chains below were found in one sample sequenced in a study of cytomegalovirus exposure and HLA in healthy donors. Primers: 60 Vbeta forward and 13 Jbeta reverse. Clones were read by immunoSEQ multiplex PCR, and TCRdb kept only the in-frame ones, dropping some. The table shows approximately 160,000 clones, with roughly four fifths occurring only once. Source material: PBMCs. The receptors come from a man aged 40-49 years in good health and CMV-seronegative.

This rearrangement joins TRBV30 to TRBJ2-1, with 11 bases matching TRBD2. V dropped 5 bases and J dropped 6; count of bases not matched to a gene: 9. This CDR3 has 15 amino acids. Germline-derived CDR1 and CDR2 are GTSNPN and SVGIG (reference sequence). CDR3 coding DNA: TGTGCCTGGGGGGGTAGCGGGAGGGCAGTCAATGAGCAGTTCTTC. It is translated as CAWGGSGRAVNEQFF.

A word on this clone: Its ends do not fully match the called genes, so a read error is possible. The CDR3 DNA follows: TGTTCCAGTGAGGGACTAGCAAGCTACGAGCAGTACTTC. As protein: CSSEGLASYEQYF. The chain combines TRBV7-9 with TRBJ2-7; 9 bases match TRBD2. This CDR3 has 13 residues. CDR1 is SEHNR and CDR2 is FQNEAQ in the germline V gene (reference sequence).

The count of this clone is one. This chain connects TRBV19 to TRBJ1-5; a weak D match, TRBD1 (6 bases). This CDR3 spans 13 amino acids. Germline CDR1 and CDR2: LNHDA and SQIVND (reference sequence). Trimming left V 9 bases short and J 4 bases short, with 13 bases between. The CDR3 DNA follows: TGTGCCAGCCTACAGGGAACGAATCAGCCCCAGCATTTT. Its protein is CASLQGTNQPQHF.

With regard to this clone: The sample carries other DNA sequences with the same CDR3. J is TRBJ2-5 and V is TRBV18; D is perhaps TRBD1 (5 bases). CDR3 length: 13 amino acids. V was trimmed by 6 bases and J by 4 bases, leaving 12 bases between them. Germline CDR1 and CDR2: KGHSH and LQKENI. Here the CDR3 reads CASSPGQGETQYF. DNA for the CDR3: TGTGCCAGCTCCCCAGGACAAGGAGAGACCCAGTACTTC.

This clone appeared a few times. This chain joins TRBV28 and TRBJ1-5, with 9 bases identical to TRBD1. The ends lost 6 bases at V and 3 bases at J; junction bases unmatched: 6. Germline CDR1 reads MDHEN; CDR2 reads SYDVKM. The CDR3 is 15 residues long. CDR3 loop: CASREQGALNQPQHF. The CDR3 region has the DNA TGTGCCAGCAGGGAACAGGGGGCCCTCAATCAGCCCCAGCATTTT. Full variable domain (remainder filled in from reference TRBV28 and TRBJ1-5): DVKVTQSSRYLVKRTGEKVFLECVQDMDHENMFWYRQDPGLGLRLIYFSYDVKMKEKGDIPEGYSVSREKKERFSLILESASTNQTSMYLCASREQGALNQPQHFGDGTRLSIL.

This clone has only a few counts. V is TRBV14 and J is TRBJ2-2; no clear D. This CDR3 is 16 amino acids long. The ends were cut back, 0 bases at V and 0 bases at J, with 8 bases in the middle. Looked up from germline, CDR1 is SGHDN and CDR2 is FVKESK. The CDR3 DNA is TGTGCCAGCAGCCAAGAATTAGTCACGAACACCGGGGAGCTGTTTTTT. It encodes CASSQELVTNTGELFF.

The rearrangement uses TRBV9 and TRBJ2-1; 10 bases align to TRBD2. The CDR3 has 15 residues. Trimming removed 3 bases from V and 8 bases from J; junction bases left unmatched: 8. The germline CDR1 and CDR2 sequences are SGDLS and YYNGEE. In DNA, the CDR3 is TGTGCCAGCAGCGCGGGACTAGCGACTGTCGATGAGCAGTTCTTC. It is translated as CASSAGLATVDEQFF. Full variable domain (missing parts from reference TRBV9 and TRBJ2-1): DSGVTQTPKHLITATGQRVTLRCSPRSGDLSVYWYQQSLDQGLQFLIQYYNGEERAKGNILERFSAQQFPDLHSELNLSSLELGDSALYFCASSAGLATVDEQFFGPGTRLTVL.

The rearrangement uses TRBV28 and TRBJ1-6; possible D gene TRBD1, 6 bases. Germline CDR1 reads MDHEN; CDR2 reads SYDVKM. This CDR3 has 16 residues. V was pared by 2 bases and J by 8 bases, with 16 bases between. The CDR3 nucleotides read TGTGCCAGCAGTTTAGGCACAGGGAAGGGTCATTCACCCCTCCACTTT. As protein: CASSLGTGKGHSPLHF.

In nucleotides, the CDR3 is TGCAGCGTTAGAGATAGCAATCAGCCCCAGCATTTT. It specifies CSVRDSNQPQHF. V gene TRBV29-1 combines with J gene TRBJ1-5; no definite D call. The germline CDR1 and CDR2 sequences are SQVTM and ANQGSEA. Between the trimmed V and J ends, which lost 5 bases and 0 bases, there was a span of 5 bases. The CDR3 extends over 12 amino acids.

The genes are TRBV7-2 and TRBJ2-5, with D tentatively TRBD1 (5 bases). The CDR3 runs 15 residues. V was cut by 2 bases and J by 2 bases, with 12 bases left in between. Germline-derived CDR1 and CDR2 are SGHTA and FQGNSA. The CDR3 reads CASSLIQGRQETQYF. The DNA of the CDR3 is TGTGCCAGCAGCTTAATTCAGGGCAGACAAGAGACCCAGTACTTC. The full variable domain, with the rest looked up from reference TRBV7-2 and TRBJ2-5, is GAGVSQSPSNKVTEKGKDVELRCDPISGHTALYWYRQSLGQGLEFLIYFQGNSAPDKSGLPSDRFSAERTGGSVSTLTIQRTQQEDSAVYLCASSLIQGRQETQYFGPGTRLLVL.

V usage is TRBV18 and J usage is TRBJ1-4, with TRBD1 matching 10 bases. The J segment lost 3 bases and the V segment lost 4 bases, leaving 5 bases of the junction unmatched. Germline CDR1 is KGHSH and CDR2 is LQKENI. The CDR3 runs 16 residues. The CDR3 DNA follows: TGTGCCAGCTCACGAGGGACAGGGGCCTCTAATGAAAAACTGTTTTTT. Translated: CASSRGTGASNEKLFF.

The CDR3 loop is CASSGPDRVLEAFF. The CDR3 DNA reads as TGTGCCAGCAGTGGCCCGGACAGGGTACTAGAAGCTTTCTTT. V usage is TRBV28 and J usage is TRBJ1-1, with 8 nucleotides matching TRBD1. CDR1 and CDR2 from the germline V gene are MDHEN and SYDVKM. CDR3 length: 14 residues. The V and J ends lost 5 bases and 8 bases, in that order; junction bases with no gene match: 10.

This clone was observed a handful of times. The V and J genes are TRBV9 and TRBJ2-7; a possible D gene is TRBD1 (5 bases). Germline V gives CDR1 SGDLS, CDR2 YYNGEE. The V end lost 2 bases, the J end lost 0 bases, and 12 bases lay between the germline ends. The CDR3 runs to 15 residues. The CDR3 sequence is CASSVQTGSSYEQYF. CDR3 sequence (DNA): TGTGCCAGCAGCGTTCAAACAGGTAGCTCCTACGAGCAGTACTTC.

Written as DNA, the CDR3 is TGCGCCAGCAGCTTGGGGGCCTCCCTTGGAGACAGTCAGTACTTC. Amino acids: CASSLGASLGDSQYF. This chain connects TRBV5-1 to TRBJ2-4; possibly TRBD1 for D (5 bases). The length of the CDR3 is 15 residues. Per germline, CDR1 SGHRS and CDR2 YFSETQ. V was clipped by 0 bases and J by 12 bases, with 19 bases between them.

The chain joins TRBV4-1 to TRBJ2-3; D gene uncertain. The V gene's germline CDR1 is MGHRA and CDR2 YSYEKL. The CDR3 is 12 residues long. V was shortened by 1 base and J by 4 bases, with 3 bases between the two germline ends. The CDR3 sequence: CASSQGPDTQYF. For the CDR3, the DNA is TGCGCCAGCAGCCAAGGGCCAGATACGCAGTATTTT.

Remarks on this clone: A junction boundary mismatches the germline segment, possibly from a read error. The chain has TRBV25-1 and TRBJ2-6, with a tentative D call TRBD1 (5 bases). Germline V gene data show CDR1 as MGHDK and CDR2 as SYGVNS. The CDR3 extends over 13 amino acids. CDR3 coding DNA: TGTGCCAGCAAATACTCTGGGGCCAACGGCCTGACTTTC. Its protein is CASKYSGANGLTF.

V usage is TRBV5-1 and J usage is TRBJ1-2; D is uncertain. The CDR3 totals 12 residues. Germline V gene lookup returns CDR1 SGHRS and CDR2 YFSETQ. V shed 1 base and J shed 6 bases, with 7 bases lying between them. The CDR3 bases are TGCGCCAGCAGCTTGTTGGAGGATGGCTACACCTTC. It yields the protein CASSLLEDGYTF.

The rearrangement links TRBV7-9 to TRBJ2-2, with 7 positions matching TRBD1. CDR1 is SEHNR and CDR2 is FQNEAQ in the germline V gene (reference sequence). J was trimmed by 8 bases and V by 5 bases; bases with no gene match: 11. The CDR3 has 15 residues. DNA for the CDR3: TGTGCCAGCAGCCCCCTAGGGACAGTTGGAGGGGAGCTGTTTTTT. It encodes CASSPLGTVGGELFF. Based on the CDR3 plus reference TRBV7-9 and TRBJ2-2, the full variable domain is DTGVSQNPRHKITKRGQNVTFRCDPISEHNRLYWYRQTLGQGPEFLTYFQNEAQLEKSRLLSDRFSAERPKGSFSTLEIQRTEQGDSAMYLCASSPLGTVGGELFFGEGSRLTVL.

This clone has just a few counts. The chain employs TRBV19 and TRBJ2-3; the D gene is possibly TRBD2 (7 bases). CDR1 is LNHDA and CDR2 is SQIVND in the germline V gene (reference sequence). The length of the CDR3 is 15 residues. The ends were cut back, 3 bases at V and 5 bases at J, with 15 bases in the middle. The CDR3 sequence is CASSMGGGKGDTQYF. The CDR3 DNA is TGTGCCAGTAGTATGGGGGGGGGCAAAGGAGATACGCAGTATTTT.

This clone was seen more than once but under ten times. This chain's CDR3 is CASSLAGESSGANVLTF. Written as DNA, the CDR3 is TGCGCCAGCAGCTTGGCCGGTGAAAGCTCTGGGGCCAACGTCCTGACTTTC. The chain links TRBV5-1 to TRBJ2-6, with unresolved D. This CDR3 has 17 amino acids. In germline, CDR1 is SGHRS, CDR2 YFSETQ. The germline V and J ends were trimmed by 0 bases and 0 bases, with 10 bases remaining between them.

This clone was seen a few times. The J gene is TRBJ2-5, the V gene TRBV27; TRBD2 agrees at 7 bases. After removal of 6 bases from V and 5 bases from J, the junction contained 12 bases not matched to a gene. CDR1 and CDR2 from the germline V gene are MNHEY and SMNVEV (reference sequence). There are 15 residues in the CDR3. This CDR3 reads CASSSLGGKGETQYF. The CDR3 DNA reads TGTGCCAGCAGCTCCCTGGGAGGGAAAGGGGAGACCCAGTACTTC.

This sequence joins TRBV7-3 and TRBJ2-1; the match to TRBD2 covers 7 bases. CDR3 length equals 16 residues. V was clipped by 8 bases and J by 8 bases; unmatched bases: 18. Germline loops: CDR1 SGHTA, CDR2 FQGTGA. The CDR3 DNA sequence: TGTGCCAGCGGGCGGGATGTTGGCGGGAGACCGCATGAGCAGTTCTTC. Its protein is CASGRDVGGRPHEQFF.

The CDR3 spells CASSEWGGGYTGELFF. Written as DNA, the CDR3 is TGTGCCAGCAGTGAATGGGGGGGAGGGTACACCGGGGAGCTGTTTTTT. V gene TRBV6-1 combines with J gene TRBJ2-2; 7 bases map to TRBD2. Germline CDR1 is MNHNS and CDR2 is SASEGT. The J segment lost 3 bases and the V segment lost 2 bases, leaving 6 bases of the junction unmatched. The CDR3 covers 16 residues.

The chain is built from TRBV5-1 and TRBJ2-3; TRBD1 is a possible D gene (6 bases). Germline CDR1 and CDR2: SGHRS and YFSETQ. V was shortened by 0 bases and J by 10 bases, with 18 bases between the two germline ends. The CDR3 consists of 15 residues. The CDR3 coding sequence is TGCGCCAGCAGCTTGGCCGTTGGGACAACGTACGCGCAGTATTTT. Residues: CASSLAVGTTYAQYF.

The chain uses TRBV11-2 and TRBJ1-2; possible D gene TRBD1, 6 bases. Trimming stripped 0 bases from V and 1 base from J, with 9 bases between. CDR3 size: 15 residues. Germline CDR1 reads SGHAT; CDR2 reads FQNNGV. CDR3 in DNA: TGTGCCAGCAGCTTAGACCGACAGGTTAACTATGGCTACACCTTC. Its translation: CASSLDRQVNYGYTF.

The chain carries TRBV18 and TRBJ2-1, with 7 bases lining up with TRBD2. Per germline, CDR1 KGHSH and CDR2 LQKENI. J was trimmed by 8 bases and V by 4 bases; bases with no gene match: 11. This CDR3 contains 15 residues. The CDR3 reads CASSLWRERTHEQFF. DNA of the CDR3: TGTGCCAGCTCACTTTGGCGGGAGAGGACCCATGAGCAGTTCTTC.

The J gene is TRBJ1-2, the V gene TRBV5-1, with 11 bases fitting TRBD1. Germline V gene data show CDR1 as SGHRS and CDR2 as YFSETQ. V trimming: 3 bases; J trimming: 7 bases; junction bases outside the gene matches: 2. The CDR3 has 13 residues. CDR3 sequence: CASSWTGGSGYTF. For the CDR3, the DNA is TGCGCCAGCAGCTGGACAGGGGGCAGTGGCTACACCTTC. Complete variable domain (other parts from reference TRBV5-1 and TRBJ1-2): KAGVTQTPRYLIKTRGQQVTLSCSPISGHRSVSWYQQTPGQGLQFLFEYFSETQRNKGNFPGRFSGRQFSNSRSEMNVSTLELGDSALYLCASSWTGGSGYTFGSGTRLTVV.